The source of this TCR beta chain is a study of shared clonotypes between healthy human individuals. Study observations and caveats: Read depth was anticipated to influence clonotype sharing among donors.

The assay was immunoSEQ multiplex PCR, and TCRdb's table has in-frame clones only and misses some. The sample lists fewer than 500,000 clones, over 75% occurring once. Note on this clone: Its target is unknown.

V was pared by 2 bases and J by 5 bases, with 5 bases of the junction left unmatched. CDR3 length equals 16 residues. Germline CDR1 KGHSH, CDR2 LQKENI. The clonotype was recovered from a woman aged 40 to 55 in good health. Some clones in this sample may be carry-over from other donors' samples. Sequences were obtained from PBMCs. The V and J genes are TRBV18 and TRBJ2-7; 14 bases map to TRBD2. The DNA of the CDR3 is TGTGCCAGCTCACCAATGACTAGCGGGAGGGGCCACGAGCAGTACTTC. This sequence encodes CASSPMTSGRGHEQYF.